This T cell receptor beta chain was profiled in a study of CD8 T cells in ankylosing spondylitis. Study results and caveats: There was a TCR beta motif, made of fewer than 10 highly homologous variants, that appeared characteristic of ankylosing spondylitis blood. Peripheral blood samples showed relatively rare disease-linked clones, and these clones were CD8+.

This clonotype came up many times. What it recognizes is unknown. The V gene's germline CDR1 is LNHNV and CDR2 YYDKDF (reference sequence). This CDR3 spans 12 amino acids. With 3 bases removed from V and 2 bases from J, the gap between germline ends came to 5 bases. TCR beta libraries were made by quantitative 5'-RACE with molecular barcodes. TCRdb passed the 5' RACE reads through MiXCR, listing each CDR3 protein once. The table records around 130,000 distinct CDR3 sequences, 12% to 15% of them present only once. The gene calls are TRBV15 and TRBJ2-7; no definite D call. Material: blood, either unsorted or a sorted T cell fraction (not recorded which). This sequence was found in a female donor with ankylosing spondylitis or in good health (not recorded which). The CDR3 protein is CATSSPTYEQYF. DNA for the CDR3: TGTGCCACCAGCAGCCCTACCTACGAGCAGTACTTC.